This T cell receptor (beta chain) was retrieved from a study of Siglec-9 on CD8 T cells in melanoma. Findings and caveats of the study: An effector memory CD8+ T-cell subset seemingly accumulating in melanoma was reportedly marked and regulated by Siglec-9.

Note on this clone: Its antigen remains unknown.

Produced via immunoSEQ multiplex PCR; TCRdb's table is partial and in-frame only. This sample has 25,000 to 30,000 clones, with more than 80% found just once. Sequenced: Siglec-9- CD8+ T cells sorted from blood. This receptor was identified in a human donor in good health.

CDR3 region: CASSQWGTGNQPQHF. The CDR3 DNA reads as TGTGCCAGCAGTCAGTGGGGGACAGGGAATCAGCCCCAGCATTTT. This chain joins TRBV6-5 and TRBJ1-5; 9 bases are a match to TRBD1. Germline assignment: CDR1 MNHEY and CDR2 SVGAGI. The CDR3 totals 15 residues. J was trimmed by 4 bases and V by 5 bases; bases with no gene match: 6.